The 21 T cell receptor beta chains in this list originate from one sample, sequenced in a study of T cell repertoires in cytomegalovirus infection. TCRdb recomputed calls from the reads with MiXCR, one row per CDR3 protein. Of under 450,000 distinct CDR3 sequences detected, roughly 36% appear once; the ten largest clones hold roughly 13%. These receptors have no known antigen. This material consisted of cultured PBMCs, taken from culture after CMV antigen stimulation. These receptor sequences come from a human donor in good health (CMV status not recorded). Some clones in this sample may be carry-over from other donors' samples.

This clonotype was seen just once. This sequence joins TRBV7-9 and TRBJ1-2; no clear D. Trimming removed 3 bases from V and 6 bases from J, with 11 bases in between. Germline values: CDR1 SEHNR, CDR2 FQNEAQ (reference sequence). The CDR3 totals 13 residues. The CDR3 protein is CASSFSLDDGYTF. CDR3 DNA: TGTGCCAGCAGCTTCAGTTTGGACGATGGCTACACCTTC. Based on the CDR3 plus reference TRBV7-9 and TRBJ1-2, the full variable domain is DTGVSQNPRHKITKRGQNVTFRCDPISEHNRLYWYRQTLGQGPEFLTYFQNEAQLEKSRLLSDRFSAERPKGSFSTLEIQRTEQGDSAMYLCASSFSLDDGYTFGSGTRLTVV.

This chain links TRBV19 with TRBJ2-1; TRBD1 might be the D (5 bases). V lost 6 bases and J lost 3, with 21 bases in between. In germline, CDR1 is LNHDA, CDR2 SQIVND (reference sequence). There are 17 residues in the CDR3. The chain's CDR3 is CASSARKFLRGYNEQFF. The CDR3 DNA sequence: TGTGCCAGTAGCGCCCGGAAGTTTTTAAGGGGCTACAATGAGCAGTTCTTC.

This chain uses TRBV9 with TRBJ2-1, with 8 nucleotides matching TRBD1. The CDR3 is made up of 16 amino acids. Germline CDR1 reads SGDLS; CDR2 reads YYNGEE. J gave up 2 bases and V 0 bases, and 4 bases lay outside the gene matches. The DNA of the CDR3 is TGTGCCAGCAGCGTAGTCGGACAGGGAACCTACAATGAGCAGTTCTTC. This encodes CASSVVGQGTYNEQFF.

The chain uses TRBV18 and TRBJ2-4; 7 bases are a match to TRBD1. The CDR3 is 13 residues long. The ends lost 3 bases at V and 7 bases at J; junction bases unmatched: 3. Germline V CDR1 and CDR2: KGHSH, LQKENI. CDR3 loop: CASSPGQENIQYF. CDR3 nucleotides: TGTGCCAGCTCACCTGGACAGGAGAACATTCAGTACTTC. Together with reference TRBV18 and TRBJ2-4, the CDR3 gives the full variable domain: NAGVMQNPRHLVRRRGQEARLRCSPMKGHSHVYWYRQLPEEGLKFMVYLQKENIIDESGMPKERFSAEFPKEGPSILRIQQVVRGDSAAYFCASSPGQENIQYFGAGTRLSVL.

V is TRBV12-3 or TRBV12-4 and J is TRBJ1-5; D is perhaps TRBD1 (5 bases). CDR3 length: 13 residues. V was clipped by 3 bases and J by 5 bases, with 8 bases between them. CDR3 sequence (DNA): TGTGCCAGCAGTTTTCGGGGGGATCAGCCCCAGCATTTT. Translating gives CASSFRGDQPQHF.

This rearrangement joins TRBV19 to TRBJ2-3; TRBD1 is a possible D gene (6 bases). Trimming removed 3 bases at V and 2 bases at J, with 9 bases between. This CDR3 has 14 residues. Germline assignment: CDR1 LNHDA and CDR2 SQIVND (reference sequence). The CDR3, as DNA: TGTGCCAGTAGTATGAGGGACATCACAGATACGCAGTATTTT. Its translation: CASSMRDITDTQYF.

The gene calls are TRBV7-2 and TRBJ2-6, with 7 bases matching TRBD2. The CDR3 sequence is 16 residues long. CDR1 is SGHTA, CDR2 FQGNSA, per germline. With V trimmed by 4 bases and J by 2 bases, 5 bases remained unmatched. DNA for the CDR3: TGTGCCAGCAGCTCAACTAGCGCGCCTGGGGCCAACGTCCTGACTTTC. Translating it yields CASSSTSAPGANVLTF.

This clonotype came up once. The V call is TRBV4-3, the J call TRBJ2-1; TRBD2 aligns across 7 bases. The germline gives CDR1 LGHNA, CDR2 YSLEER. This CDR3 is 16 amino acids long. V shed 0 bases and J 3 bases; nucleotides not matched to a gene: 5. The CDR3 is CASSQDAREFYNEQFF. The CDR3, as DNA: TGCGCCAGCAGCCAAGATGCGCGGGAGTTCTACAATGAGCAGTTCTTC.

The chain uses TRBV4-1 and TRBJ1-1; no definite D call. The CDR3 loop spans 15 amino acids. Looked up from germline, CDR1 is MGHRA and CDR2 is YSYEKL. The germline V and J ends were trimmed by 1 base and 0 bases, with 9 bases remaining between them. CDR3 in DNA: TGCGCCAGCAGCCAAGCGGTAACCGTGAACACTGAAGCTTTCTTT. Protein product: CASSQAVTVNTEAFF.

This clonotype has ten or more counts. CDR3 region: CASSRDWTGIYGYTF. In nucleotides, the CDR3 is TGTGCCAGCAGCCGAGACTGGACAGGGATCTATGGCTACACCTTC. The V and J genes are TRBV7-2 and TRBJ1-2, with 8 bases that match TRBD1. Germline CDR1 reads SGHTA; CDR2 reads FQGNSA. The CDR3 covers 15 residues. Losses at the gene ends were 5 bases for V and 4 bases for J; bases not matched to a gene: 9.

This clonotype was recorded a few times. The rearrangement joins TRBV10-3 to TRBJ2-2; either TRBD1 or TRBD2 may supply D (5 bases each). V was trimmed by 7 bases and J by 2 bases, leaving 23 bases between them. CDR1 is ENHRY and CDR2 is SYGVKD in the germline V gene. The CDR3 loop spans 18 amino acids. The CDR3 spells CAINSPGRSLNNTGELFF. DNA of the CDR3: TGTGCCATCAATTCTCCGGGACGCAGCCTGAATAACACCGGGGAGCTGTTTTTT.

This clonotype was detected only a few times. The V call is TRBV7-2, the J call TRBJ2-3; TRBD2 matches at 10 bases. J was trimmed by 4 bases and V by 6 bases; bases with no gene match: 13. CDR1 and CDR2 (germline): SGHTA, FQGNSA. This CDR3 is 17 amino acids long. Written as DNA, the CDR3 is TGTGCCAGCAGGCAAGGGTTAGCGGGAGGATGGTCAGATACGCAGTATTTT. Protein sequence: CASRQGLAGGWSDTQYF.

The sample holds many counts of this clonotype. This chain uses TRBV7-8 with TRBJ2-2, with TRBD2 identical over 10 bases. CDR1 and CDR2 from the germline V gene are SGHVS and FQNEAQ. V shed 0 bases and J 3 bases; nucleotides not matched to a gene: 10. The length of the CDR3 is 19 residues. The CDR3, as DNA: TGTGCCAGCAGCTTAGCTAGCGGGAGGTCTCACGGGGACACCGGGGAGCTGTTTTTT. This gives the protein CASSLASGRSHGDTGELFF. The full variable domain, in which reference TRBV7-8 and TRBJ2-2 provide the parts outside the CDR3, is GAGVSQSPRYKVAKRGQDVALRCDPISGHVSLFWYQQALGQGPEFLTYFQNEAQLDKSGLPSDRFFAERPEGSVSTLKIQRTQQEDSAVYLCASSLASGRSHGDTGELFFGEGSRLTVL.

This clonotype was counted between two and nine times. The CDR3, as DNA: TGTGCCAGCACCTACTCCGGGACTCAAACTCGACCCCTCCACTTT. Its protein product is CASTYSGTQTRPLHF. The chain uses TRBV6-2 or TRBV6-3 and TRBJ1-6, with D perhaps matching TRBD1 (5 bases). V was shortened by 7 bases and J by 12 bases, with 22 bases between the two germline ends. CDR3 length: 15 residues. From germline, CDR1 is MNHEY and CDR2 SVGEGT.

The sample holds a few counts of this clonotype. J is TRBJ1-2 and V is TRBV6-8; TRBD1 matches at 10 bases. Germline trimming cut 7 bases from V and 6 bases from J; bases unmatched to any gene: 5. Germline CDR1 and CDR2: MNHGY and SAAAGT. This CDR3 has 13 residues. CDR3 protein: CASTRDRGHGYTF. The DNA of the CDR3 is TGTGCCAGCACTCGGGACAGGGGCCATGGCTACACCTTC.

This sequence joins TRBV6-5 and TRBJ2-5; the D is unclear. The germline CDR1 and CDR2 sequences are MNHEY and SVGAGI. This CDR3 contains 11 residues. The ends were cut back, 6 bases at V and 3 bases at J, with 5 bases in the middle. CDR3 residues: CASRHKETQYF. CDR3 in DNA: TGTGCCAGCAGGCATAAAGAGACCCAGTACTTC.

This chain joins TRBV20-1 and TRBJ2-7; D may correspond to TRBD1 or TRBD2 (5 bases each). Looked up from germline, CDR1 is DFQATT and CDR2 is SNEGSKA (reference sequence). This CDR3 has 14 amino acids. V was shortened by 5 bases and J by 7 bases, with 21 bases between the two germline ends. CDR3 DNA: TGCAGTGCTCTTGGGACCAGGACTTCTTTAGAGCAGTACTTC. This translates into CSALGTRTSLEQYF.

The chain has TRBV7-2 and TRBJ2-1; the match to TRBD1 covers 9 bases. The CDR3 extends over 15 amino acids. J gave up 12 bases and V 1 base, and 10 bases lay outside the gene matches. Germline CDR1 is SGHTA and CDR2 is FQGNSA. CDR3 DNA: TGTGCCAGCAGCTTAGACAGGGGGCTGAATTTACGGCAGTTCTTC. It codes for CASSLDRGLNLRQFF.

The gene calls are TRBV28 and TRBJ1-5, with D possibly matching TRBD1 (5 bases). The V and J ends lost 6 bases and 4 bases respectively, with 13 bases between them. From germline, CDR1 is MDHEN and CDR2 SYDVKM. The CDR3 is made up of 14 amino acids. The CDR3: CASSQDSSNQPQHF. The DNA for the CDR3 is TGTGCCAGCAGCCAAGACAGTTCTAATCAGCCCCAGCATTTT.

The chain links TRBV7-2 to TRBJ2-5; TRBD2 agrees at 10 bases. CDR3 length equals 18 residues. Germline CDR1 reads SGHTA; CDR2 reads FQGNSA. The J segment lost 5 bases and the V segment lost 0 bases, leaving 12 bases of the junction unmatched. The CDR3 here is CASSLAGSGRASRETQYF. Here the CDR3 DNA reads TGTGCCAGCAGCTTAGCGGGAAGCGGGAGGGCCTCTAGGGAGACCCAGTACTTC.

The CDR3 reads CSVEDSGGSYNEQFF. The CDR3 DNA sequence: TGCAGCGTTGAAGATTCAGGGGGCTCCTACAATGAGCAGTTCTTC. The chain links TRBV29-1 to TRBJ2-1; TRBD1 agrees at 7 bases. Germline lookup yields CDR1 SQVTM and CDR2 ANQGSEA. The CDR3 has 15 residues. The junction had 2 bases not matched to a gene; V was cut back by 0 bases and J by 0 bases.